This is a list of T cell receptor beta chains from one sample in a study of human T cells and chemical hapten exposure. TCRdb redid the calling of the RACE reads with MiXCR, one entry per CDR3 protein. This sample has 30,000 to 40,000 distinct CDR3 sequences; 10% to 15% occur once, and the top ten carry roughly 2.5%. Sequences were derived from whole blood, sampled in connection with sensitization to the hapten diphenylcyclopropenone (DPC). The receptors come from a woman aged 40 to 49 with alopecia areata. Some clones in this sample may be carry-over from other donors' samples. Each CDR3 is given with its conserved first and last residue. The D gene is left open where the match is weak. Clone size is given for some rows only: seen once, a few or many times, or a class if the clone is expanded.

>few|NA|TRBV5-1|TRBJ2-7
TGCGCCAGCAGCTTGGTGGGCTCCTCCTACGAGCAGTACTTC
CASSLVGSSYEQYF
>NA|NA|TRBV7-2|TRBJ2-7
TGTGCCAGCAGCCCTTTAGGGGGGGGCTACGAGCAGTACTTC
CASSPLGGGYEQYF
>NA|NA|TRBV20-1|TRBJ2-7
TGCAGTGCTAGAGATTCGACGTCCTACGAGCAGTACTTC
CSARDSTSYEQYF
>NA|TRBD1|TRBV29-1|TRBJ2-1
TGCAGCGTTGAAGGACAGGGGTCCTACAATGAGCAGTTCTTC
CSVEGQGSYNEQFF
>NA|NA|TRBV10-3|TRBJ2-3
TGTGCCGGTGGCGAAACTAGCACAGATACGCAGTATTTT
CAGGETSTDTQYF
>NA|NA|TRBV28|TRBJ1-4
TGTGCCAGCAGTTTGGAGGCAGGGAAGAATGAAAAACTGTTTTTT
CASSLEAGKNEKLFF
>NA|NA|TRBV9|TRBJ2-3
TGTGCCAGCAGCGTACTCGGAACTAGCACAGATACGCAGTATTTT
CASSVLGTSTDTQYF
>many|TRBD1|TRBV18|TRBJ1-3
TGTGCCAGCTCACCACAACGGGGACAGCGAAACACCATATATTTT
CASSPQRGQRNTIYF
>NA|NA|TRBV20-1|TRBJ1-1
TGCAGTGCTAGTTTGTCGGGGAGCGCTGAAGCTTTCTTT
CSASLSGSAEAFF
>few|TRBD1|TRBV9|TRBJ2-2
TGTGCCAGCAGCGTAAGGGGACAGGCCCGGTCCGTAGGGGAGCTGTTTTTT
CASSVRGQARSVGELFF
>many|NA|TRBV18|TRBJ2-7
TGTGCCAGCTCACCCGCTGGGCACTACGAGCAGTACTTC
CASSPAGHYEQYF
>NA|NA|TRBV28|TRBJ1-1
TGTGCCACTCTGACGACTTGGAACACTGAAGCTTTCTTT
CATLTTWNTEAFF